The clone carrying this TCR beta chain appeared once. The data stem from a study of blood T cell repertoires in COVID-19. At the level of the study: Acute-phase and convalescent COVID-19 samples originated in the United States, Italy and Spain. The cDNA or gDNA used as material had been derived from T cells, B-cell-depleted T cells, or PBMCs.

Source study methods: Estimated nucleated cell counts came from reference gene primer amplification. Here immunoSEQ multiplex PCR was the method, and the copy in TCRdb shows in-frame clones only, minus some. V, J and clone size were drawn from that table, and D and trimming were deduced from the DNA. The sample carries roughly 60,000 clones, 80% to 85% recorded once. J was trimmed by 6 bases and V by 7 bases; bases with no gene match: 18. Germline V gene lookup returns CDR1 LGHNT and CDR2 FRNRAP. CDR3 length: 17 amino acids. The TCR was taken from a human donor in a cohort sampled during active or convalescent COVID-19. V is TRBV12-5 and J is TRBJ2-4; TRBD1 agrees at 7 bases. Sequenced sample: peripheral blood. The CDR3 DNA reads TGTGCTAGTGTGGGGGCTTTAGGGACAGTCCCCGTAAACATTCAGTACTTC. This translates into CASVGALGTVPVNIQYF.